The 19 T cell receptor beta chains given below trace back to one sample, sequenced in a study of blood T cell repertoires in COVID-19. Assay used: immunoSEQ multiplex PCR; TCRdb lists only in-frame clones, some missing. This sample has 85,000 to 120,000 clones, with 76% found just once. What was sequenced was peripheral blood. Source of these receptors: a man of 80 years or more with COVID-19, enrolled during active disease.

The chain links TRBV5-1 to TRBJ2-7; D unclear. The CDR3 consists of 15 residues. Trimming pared 0 bases from V and 2 bases from J, leaving 12 bases between. Germline V gives CDR1 SGHRS, CDR2 YFSETQ. CDR3 nucleotides: TGCGCCAGCAGCTTGGGGCAGTCCAACACCTACGAGCAGTACTTC. It translates to CASSLGQSNTYEQYF. The variable domain in full, with the rest retrieved from reference TRBV5-1 and TRBJ2-7, is KAGVTQTPRYLIKTRGQQVTLSCSPISGHRSVSWYQQTPGQGLQFLFEYFSETQRNKGNFPGRFSGRQFSNSRSEMNVSTLELGDSALYLCASSLGQSNTYEQYFGPGTRLTVT.

The rearrangement links TRBV9 to TRBJ2-1, with 13 bases that match TRBD2. The trim removed 0 bases at V and 9 bases at J, leaving 3 bases unmatched. Germline assignment: CDR1 SGDLS and CDR2 YYNGEE. The CDR3 totals 15 residues. The CDR3 spells CASSVARLAGGEQFF. DNA of the CDR3: TGTGCCAGCAGCGTAGCGAGACTAGCGGGAGGTGAGCAGTTCTTC.

This clone turned up a few times. The chain couples TRBV28 to TRBJ2-7, with D perhaps TRBD1 (5 bases). This CDR3 region has 11 residues. Deletions cut 7 bases from V and 2 bases from J, with 6 bases between. From germline, CDR1 is MDHEN and CDR2 SYDVKM. DNA of the CDR3: TGTGCCAGCACCAGGGCCTACGAGCAGTACTTC. Translating it yields CASTRAYEQYF.

This clone came up a few times. The chain links TRBV5-6 to TRBJ2-5; D not certain. The CDR3 has 15 amino acids. Germline values: CDR1 SGHDT, CDR2 YYEEEE. V dropped 2 bases and J dropped 1 base, with 12 bases sitting between them. The CDR3 loop reads CASSLERYFQETQYF. CDR3 bases: TGTGCCAGCAGCTTAGAGCGTTACTTCCAAGAGACCCAGTACTTC.

This clone was found once. The rearrangement joins TRBV10-2 to TRBJ2-1; 7 nucleotides line up with TRBD2. The CDR3 sequence is 14 residues long. After removal of 5 bases from V and 8 bases from J, the junction contained 9 bases not matched to a gene. Per germline, CDR1 WSHSY and CDR2 SAAADI. CDR3 amino acids: CASSLWEGSYEQFF. The DNA of the CDR3 is TGCGCCAGCAGTCTTTGGGAGGGTAGCTATGAGCAGTTCTTC.

V and J are TRBV28 and TRBJ1-2; possibly TRBD1 for D (6 bases). This CDR3 is built from 13 residues. V lost 4 bases, J lost 7 bases, and 13 bases lay in between. Germline CDR1 reads MDHEN; CDR2 reads SYDVKM. This CDR3 reads CASSWAGAGGYTF. DNA of the CDR3: TGTGCCAGCAGTTGGGCAGGGGCAGGTGGCTACACCTTC.

The chain combines TRBV7-6 with TRBJ2-3, with D maybe TRBD2 (6 bases). The CDR3 is made up of 16 amino acids. Trimming removed 1 base at V and 0 bases at J, with 11 bases between. CDR1 and CDR2 from the germline V gene are SGHVS and FNYEAQ. The CDR3 nucleotides are TGTGCCAGCAGCTTAGGCGGGGTGGGGAGCACAGATACGCAGTATTTT. Protein sequence: CASSLGGVGSTDTQYF.

This sequence joins TRBV7-8 and TRBJ1-2; TRBD1 is a possible D gene (6 bases). V lost 5 bases and J lost 2, with 6 bases in between. CDR1 is SGHVS, CDR2 FQNEAQ, per germline. This CDR3 comprises 12 residues. The CDR3 loop reads CASSDRNYGYTF. CDR3 nucleotide sequence: TGTGCCAGCAGCGACAGGAACTATGGCTACACCTTC.

The rearrangement links TRBV18 to TRBJ2-5, with 12 bases aligning to TRBD1. CDR3 size: 15 residues. J was trimmed by 5 bases and V by 4 bases; bases with no gene match: 5. Germline V gene lookup returns CDR1 KGHSH and CDR2 LQKENI. The CDR3 protein is CASSRGTGGAETQYF. DNA for the CDR3: TGTGCCAGCTCACGTGGGACAGGGGGCGCCGAGACCCAGTACTTC.

This rearrangement joins TRBV6-2 or TRBV6-3 to TRBJ2-7; maybe TRBD2 (5 bases). This CDR3 is built from 14 residues. The V end lost 2 bases, the J end lost 6 bases, and 14 bases lay between the germline ends. In germline, CDR1 is MNHEY, CDR2 SVGEGT. The CDR3 loop reads CASSYGGRIVEQYF. The CDR3, as DNA: TGTGCCAGCAGTTACGGCGGGCGCATAGTCGAGCAGTACTTC.

The genes are TRBV5-1 and TRBJ1-4; D perhaps matches TRBD1 (5 bases). The CDR3 loop spans 15 amino acids. Trimming removed 4 bases at V and 3 bases at J, with 13 bases between. The germline CDR1 and CDR2 sequences are SGHRS and YFSETQ. The DNA for the CDR3 is TGCGCCAGCAGCCCAGAGACAGAACCTAATGAAAAACTGTTTTTT. This sequence encodes CASSPETEPNEKLFF.

The chain combines TRBV2 with TRBJ2-4, with D possibly being TRBD2 (6 bases). Deletions cut 4 bases from V and 0 bases from J, with 19 bases between. The CDR3 spans 18 residues. Per germline, CDR1 SNHLY and CDR2 FYNNEI. CDR3 bases: TGTGCCAGCAGTGCTGAGACTAGGGGAGGATTAGCCAAAAACATTCAGTACTTC. Residues: CASSAETRGGLAKNIQYF.

The V and J genes are TRBV29-1 and TRBJ2-3; 8 positions match TRBD1. The germline gives CDR1 SQVTM, CDR2 ANQGSEA. J gave up 0 bases and V 6 bases, and 5 bases lay outside the gene matches. The CDR3 totals 14 residues. The CDR3 is CSVAQGASTDTQYF. For the CDR3, the DNA is TGCAGCGTGGCGCAGGGGGCTAGCACAGATACGCAGTATTTT.

This clone turned up a few times. This rearrangement joins TRBV9 to TRBJ1-2, with TRBD1 matching over 7 bases. The CDR3 totals 14 residues. Unmatched junction bases numbered 9, after V lost 4 bases and J lost 6 bases. Per germline, CDR1 SGDLS and CDR2 YYNGEE. For the CDR3, the DNA is TGTGCCAGCAGCTCCAGACAGGGAAGGGATGGCTACACCTTC. This codes for CASSSRQGRDGYTF.

The chain combines TRBV18 with TRBJ2-1; tentatively, D is TRBD1 (8 bases). This CDR3 is 16 amino acids long. Germline CDR1 reads KGHSH; CDR2 reads LQKENI. Deletions cut 6 bases from V and 4 bases from J, with 19 bases between. CDR3: CASSPGGDRSYNEQFF. The CDR3 bases are TGTGCCAGCTCTCCAGGGGGGGACAGGTCGTACAATGAGCAGTTCTTC.

The chain is built from TRBV2 and TRBJ2-7; TRBD1 aligns across 7 bases. Germline CDR1 SNHLY, CDR2 FYNNEI. The CDR3 is 14 amino acids. Germline trimming cut 6 bases from V and 2 bases from J; bases unmatched to any gene: 7. The CDR3 region is CASRVRGTTYEQYF. The CDR3, as DNA: TGTGCCAGCAGGGTCAGGGGGACCACCTACGAGCAGTACTTC.

This chain joins TRBV5-1 and TRBJ2-7; maybe TRBD1 (6 bases). Germline lookup yields CDR1 SGHRS and CDR2 YFSETQ. The CDR3 is 13 amino acids. The V gene lost 2 bases and the J gene lost 3 bases, with 9 bases spanning the gap. The CDR3, as DNA: TGCGCCAGCAGCTTAGGGGGTGACTACGAGCAGTACTTC. Protein product: CASSLGGDYEQYF.

The V gene is TRBV4-2, the J gene TRBJ1-2, with D perhaps matching TRBD1 (5 bases). The CDR3 runs 14 residues. The germline V and J ends were trimmed by 0 bases and 8 bases, with 13 bases remaining between them. CDR1 and CDR2 from the germline V gene are LGHNA and YNFKEQ. CDR3 loop: CASSQDTQERGYTF. For the CDR3, the DNA is TGTGCCAGCAGCCAAGATACACAGGAGAGGGGCTACACCTTC.

The table lists this clone with a few counts. CDR3 nucleotide sequence: TGCAGCGTTGAAGGACTAGCGGACTCCTACAATGAGCAGTTCTTC. Translating it yields CSVEGLADSYNEQFF. The chain joins TRBV29-1 to TRBJ2-1, with 9 bases fitting TRBD2. After removal of 1 base from V and 0 bases from J, the junction contained 1 base not matched to a gene. The CDR3 contains 15 residues. In germline, CDR1 is SQVTM, CDR2 ANQGSEA.